The sequence of this T cell receptor beta chain was determined in a study of blood T cell repertoires in COVID-19. Turning to the study itself: The origin of the acute and convalescent COVID-19 samples was the United States, Italy and Spain. PBMCs, B-cell-depleted T cells, or T cells were the source of the cDNA or gDNA that made up the material.

J lost 5 bases, V lost 0 bases, and 2 bases had no gene match. Per the germline V gene, CDR1 is MGHRA and CDR2 is YSYEKL. This CDR3 is 15 amino acids long. Libraries were prepared by immunoSEQ multiplex PCR; TCRdb keeps only in-frame clonotypes and omits some of them. The data hold some 230,000 clones, with around 83% observed a single time. Sequencing was carried out using peripheral blood. The clonotype was recovered from a woman aged 50 to 65 with COVID-19, enrolled during active disease. V usage is TRBV4-1 and J usage is TRBJ1-1, with TRBD1 matching 11 bases. CDR3 loop: CASSQEGTGGTEAFF. DNA of the CDR3: TGCGCCAGCAGCCAAGAGGGGACAGGGGGAACTGAAGCTTTCTTT.